Sequencing of this T cell receptor (beta chain) was carried out in a study of blood T cells in healthy people across ages. Researchers collected about 10 milliliters of peripheral blood from every single donor. PCR was performed a second time for about 7 to 11 cycles using a sample-barcoded 5' primer and a J-beta primer mix. From the 5' RACE reads, TCRdb called clonotypes with MiXCR, one entry per CDR3 protein. The sample records more than 900,000 distinct CDR3 sequences, under 30% being singletons. This sample was shared with a second study, whose subject was T cells of mothers and their children. From that paper: Using about 1.5 ug per 15 ul, all extracted RNA underwent cDNA synthesis.

Sequenced sample: blood. The TCR sequence derives from a girl aged 2 to 9 in good health.

The CDR3 sequence: CASSQETSGEETQYF. CDR3 sequence (DNA): TGTGCCAGCAGCCAAGAGACTAGCGGGGAAGAGACCCAGTACTTC. The rearrangement uses TRBV3-1 and TRBJ2-5; 11 bases are shared with TRBD2. Germline CDR1 and CDR2: LGHDT and YNNKEL (reference sequence). With V trimmed by 0 bases and J by 3 bases, 0 bases remained unmatched. The CDR3 has 15 amino acids.